This T cell receptor (beta chain) came from a study of T cells after yellow fever vaccination. Study observations and caveats: Abundant clonotypes (contaminants from the bulk population) could be present in FACS-sorted repertoires.

This clonotype was detected only a few times. Its target is unknown. A 5'RACE template-switching step, the method used to make TCR cDNA, added a universal primer site and UMIs. TCRdb reanalysed the 5' RACE reads using MiXCR and keeps one entry per CDR3 protein. The data hold around 310,000 distinct CDR3 sequences, with roughly 4% observed a single time. The CDR3 contains 15 residues. The V end lost 1 base, the J end lost 5 bases, and 14 bases lay between the germline ends. Germline V gene data show CDR1 as SEHNR and CDR2 as FQNEAQ (reference sequence). J is TRBJ2-5 and V is TRBV7-9; D uncertain. The TCR sequence derives from a young man who received the YFV17D yellow fever vaccine. The sequencing used PBMCs, collected 5 days after the yellow fever booster vaccination. The CDR3 bases are TGTGCCAGCAGCTTAGAGGCATTCTTAGGGGAGACCCAGTACTTC. Encoded protein: CASSLEAFLGETQYF.